The subject of this entry is one TCR beta chain. Its antigen is not identified. This sample was included in a study of T cell responses to AZD1222 COVID-19 vaccine. TCRdb's table, derived via immunoSEQ multiplex PCR, lists solely in-frame clones and lacks some. Of about 110,000 clones detected, approximately 87% appear once; the ten largest clones hold around 4%. The CDR3 runs 12 residues. Trimming cost V 6 bases and J 8 bases, with 13 bases left between them. Germline V gene lookup returns CDR1 MNHEY and CDR2 SVGAGI. Study-wide results and limits: The donors showed a predominance of white British ancestry and of females, with possible underestimation of clonal diversity. Only a handful of people who got AZD1222 tested seropositive at baseline. Nearly half of spike-specific TCRs reportedly target unmutated variant regions.

The sample here was peripheral blood, taken 28 days after the second AZD1222 dose. The clonotype comes from an adult who received the AZD1222 COVID-19 vaccine. The chain is built from TRBV6-5 and TRBJ1-1; TRBD1 might be the D (5 bases). This CDR3 reads CASSSRTPEAFF. For the CDR3, the DNA is TGTGCCAGCAGCTCCCGGACACCAGAAGCTTTCTTT.